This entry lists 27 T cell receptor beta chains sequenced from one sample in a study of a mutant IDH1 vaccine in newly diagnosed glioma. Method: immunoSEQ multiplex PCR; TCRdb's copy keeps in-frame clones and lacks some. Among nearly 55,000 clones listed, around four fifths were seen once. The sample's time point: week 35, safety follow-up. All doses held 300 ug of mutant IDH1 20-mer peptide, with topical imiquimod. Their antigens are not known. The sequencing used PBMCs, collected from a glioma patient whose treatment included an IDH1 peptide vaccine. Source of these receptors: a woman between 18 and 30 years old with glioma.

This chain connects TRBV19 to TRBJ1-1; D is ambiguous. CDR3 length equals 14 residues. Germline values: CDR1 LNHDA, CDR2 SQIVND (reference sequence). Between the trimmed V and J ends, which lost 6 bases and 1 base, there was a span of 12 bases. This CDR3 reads CASRYGSTNTEAFF. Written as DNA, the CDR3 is TGTGCCAGTAGATATGGGTCGACGAACACTGAAGCTTTCTTT.

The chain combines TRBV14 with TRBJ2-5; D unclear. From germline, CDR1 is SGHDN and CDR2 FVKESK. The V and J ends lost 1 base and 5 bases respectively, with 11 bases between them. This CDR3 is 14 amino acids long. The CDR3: CASSQGILTETQYF. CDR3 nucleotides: TGTGCCAGCAGCCAAGGAATCTTAACGGAGACCCAGTACTTC.

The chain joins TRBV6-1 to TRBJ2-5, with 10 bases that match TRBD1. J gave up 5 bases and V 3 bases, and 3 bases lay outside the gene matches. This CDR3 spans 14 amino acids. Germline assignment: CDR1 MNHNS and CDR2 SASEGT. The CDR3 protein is CASSETGGGETQYF. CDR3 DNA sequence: TGTGCCAGCAGTGAGACAGGGGGCGGGGAGACCCAGTACTTC.

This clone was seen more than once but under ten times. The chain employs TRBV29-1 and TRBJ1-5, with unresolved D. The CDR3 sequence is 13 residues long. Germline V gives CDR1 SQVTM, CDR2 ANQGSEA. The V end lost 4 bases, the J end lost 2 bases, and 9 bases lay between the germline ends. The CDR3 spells CSVADGGNQPQHF. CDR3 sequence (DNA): TGCAGCGTTGCGGATGGGGGCAATCAGCCCCAGCATTTT.

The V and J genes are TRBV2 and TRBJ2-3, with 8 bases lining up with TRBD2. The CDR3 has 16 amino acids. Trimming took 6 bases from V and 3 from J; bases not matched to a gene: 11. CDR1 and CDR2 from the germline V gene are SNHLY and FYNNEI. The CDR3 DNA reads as TGTGCCAGCAGGCTAAACGCGGGGGGATTGACAGATACGCAGTATTTT. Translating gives CASRLNAGGLTDTQYF.

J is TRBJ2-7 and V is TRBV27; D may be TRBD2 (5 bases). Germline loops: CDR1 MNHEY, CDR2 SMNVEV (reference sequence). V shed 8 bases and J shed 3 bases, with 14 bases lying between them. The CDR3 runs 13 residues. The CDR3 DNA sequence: TGTGCCAGCGGTTGGACTGGCCTCTACGAGCAGTACTTC. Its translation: CASGWTGLYEQYF.

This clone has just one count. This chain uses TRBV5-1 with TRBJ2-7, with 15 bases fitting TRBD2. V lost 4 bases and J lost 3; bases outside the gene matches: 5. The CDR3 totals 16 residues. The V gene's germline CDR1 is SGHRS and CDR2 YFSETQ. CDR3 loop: CASSPGLAGGYYEQYF. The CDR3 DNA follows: TGCGCCAGCAGCCCCGGACTAGCGGGAGGGTACTACGAGCAGTACTTC.

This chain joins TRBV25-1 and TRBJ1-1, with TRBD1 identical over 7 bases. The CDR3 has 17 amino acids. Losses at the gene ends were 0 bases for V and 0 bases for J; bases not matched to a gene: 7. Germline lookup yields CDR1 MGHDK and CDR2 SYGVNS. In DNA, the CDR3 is TGTGCCAGCAGTGAATACTCACAGGGGATGATGAACACTGAAGCTTTCTTT. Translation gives CASSEYSQGMMNTEAFF.

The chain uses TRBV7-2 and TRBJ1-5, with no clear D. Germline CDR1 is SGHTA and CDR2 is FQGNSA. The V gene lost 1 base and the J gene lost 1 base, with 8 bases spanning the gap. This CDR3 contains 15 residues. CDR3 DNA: TGTGCCAGCAGCTTAGGGGGAGGGAGCAATCAGCCCCAGCATTTT. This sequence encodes CASSLGGGSNQPQHF.

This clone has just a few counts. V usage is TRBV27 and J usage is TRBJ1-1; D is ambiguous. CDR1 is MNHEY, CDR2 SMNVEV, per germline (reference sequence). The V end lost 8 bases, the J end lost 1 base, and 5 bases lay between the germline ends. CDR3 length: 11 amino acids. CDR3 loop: CASERNTEAFF. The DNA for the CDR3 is TGTGCCAGCGAAAGGAACACTGAAGCTTTCTTT.

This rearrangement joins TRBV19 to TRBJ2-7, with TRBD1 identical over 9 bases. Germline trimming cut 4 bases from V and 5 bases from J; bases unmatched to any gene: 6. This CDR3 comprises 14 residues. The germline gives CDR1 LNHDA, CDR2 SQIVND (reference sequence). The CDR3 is CASSTPGTGNEQYF. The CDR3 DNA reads TGTGCCAGTAGTACCCCCGGGACAGGGAACGAGCAGTACTTC.

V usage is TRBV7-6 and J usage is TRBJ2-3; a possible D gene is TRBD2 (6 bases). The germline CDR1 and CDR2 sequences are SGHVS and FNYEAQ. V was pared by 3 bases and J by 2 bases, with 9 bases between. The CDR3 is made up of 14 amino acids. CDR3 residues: CASSFGGATDTQYF. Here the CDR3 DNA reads TGTGCCAGCAGCTTCGGCGGGGCCACAGATACGCAGTATTTT.

The CDR3 region has the DNA TGTGCCAGCAGCGTAGCGAGCGGGGGGTACAATGAGCAGTTCTTC. Translating gives CASSVASGGYNEQFF. The chain links TRBV9 to TRBJ2-1; 9 bases line up with TRBD2. The CDR3 spans 15 residues. The V segment lost 0 bases and the J segment 4 bases; nucleotides outside the gene matches: 2. In germline, CDR1 is SGDLS, CDR2 YYNGEE.

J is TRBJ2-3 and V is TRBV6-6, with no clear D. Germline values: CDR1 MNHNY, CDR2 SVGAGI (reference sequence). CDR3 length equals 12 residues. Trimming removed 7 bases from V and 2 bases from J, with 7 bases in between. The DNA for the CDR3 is TGTGCCAGCATGGCTGACACAGATACGCAGTATTTT. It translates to CASMADTDTQYF.

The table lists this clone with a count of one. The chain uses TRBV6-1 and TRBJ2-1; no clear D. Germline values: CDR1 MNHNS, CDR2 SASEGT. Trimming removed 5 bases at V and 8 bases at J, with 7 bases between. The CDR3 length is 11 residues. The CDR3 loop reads CASSPRDEQFF. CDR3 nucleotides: TGTGCCAGCAGTCCCAGAGATGAGCAGTTCTTC.

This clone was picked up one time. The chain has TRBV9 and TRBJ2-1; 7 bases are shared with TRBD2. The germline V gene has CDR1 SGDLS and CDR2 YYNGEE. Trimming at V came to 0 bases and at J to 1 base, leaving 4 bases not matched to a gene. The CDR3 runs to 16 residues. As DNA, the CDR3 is TGTGCCAGCAGCGTAGACCCAGCGGGATCCTACAATGAGCAGTTCTTC. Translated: CASSVDPAGSYNEQFF.

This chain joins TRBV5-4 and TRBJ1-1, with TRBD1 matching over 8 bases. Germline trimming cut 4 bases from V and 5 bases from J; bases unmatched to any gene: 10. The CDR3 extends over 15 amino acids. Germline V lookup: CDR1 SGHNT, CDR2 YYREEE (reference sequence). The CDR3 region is CASSVPQGGGTEAFF. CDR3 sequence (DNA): TGTGCCAGCAGCGTACCACAGGGGGGAGGGACTGAAGCTTTCTTT.

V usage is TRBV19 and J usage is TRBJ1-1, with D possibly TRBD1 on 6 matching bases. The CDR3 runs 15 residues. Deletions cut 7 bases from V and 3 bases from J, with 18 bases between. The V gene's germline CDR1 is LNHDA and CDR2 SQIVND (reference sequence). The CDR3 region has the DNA TGTGCCAGTATCCCGGTGTTTGGGGGGCACACTGAAGCTTTCTTT. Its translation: CASIPVFGGHTEAFF.

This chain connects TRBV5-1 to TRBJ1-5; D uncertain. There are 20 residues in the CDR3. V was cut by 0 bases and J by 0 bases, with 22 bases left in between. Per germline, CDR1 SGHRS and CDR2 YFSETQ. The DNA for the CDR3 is TGCGCCAGCAGCTTGGGAAATCCAGGTCCTAGGCTCCATAGCAATCAGCCCCAGCATTTT. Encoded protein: CASSLGNPGPRLHSNQPQHF.

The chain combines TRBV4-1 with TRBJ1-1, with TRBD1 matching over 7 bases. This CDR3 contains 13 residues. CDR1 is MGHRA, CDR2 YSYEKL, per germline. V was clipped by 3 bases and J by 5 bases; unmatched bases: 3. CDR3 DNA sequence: TGCGCCAGCAGCCACGTCAGGGGGACTGAAGCTTTCTTT. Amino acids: CASSHVRGTEAFF.

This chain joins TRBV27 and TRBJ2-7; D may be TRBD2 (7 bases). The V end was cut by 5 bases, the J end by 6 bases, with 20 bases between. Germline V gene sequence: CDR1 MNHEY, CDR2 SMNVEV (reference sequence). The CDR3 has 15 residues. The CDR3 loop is CASSLGRRGEGEQYF. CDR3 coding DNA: TGTGCCAGCAGTCTAGGCAGGAGGGGGGAGGGCGAGCAGTACTTC.

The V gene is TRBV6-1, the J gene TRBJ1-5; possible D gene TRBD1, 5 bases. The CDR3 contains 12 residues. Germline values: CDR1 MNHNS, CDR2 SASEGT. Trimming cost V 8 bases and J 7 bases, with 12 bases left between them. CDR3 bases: TGTGCCAGCTGTAGGCAGGGACAGCCCCAGCATTTT. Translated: CASCRQGQPQHF.

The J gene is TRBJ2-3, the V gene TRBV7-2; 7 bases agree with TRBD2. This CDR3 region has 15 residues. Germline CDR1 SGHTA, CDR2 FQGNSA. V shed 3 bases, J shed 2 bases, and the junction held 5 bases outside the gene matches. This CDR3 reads CASSLMSGATDTQYF. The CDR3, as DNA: TGTGCCAGCAGCTTGATGAGCGGGGCCACAGATACGCAGTATTTT.

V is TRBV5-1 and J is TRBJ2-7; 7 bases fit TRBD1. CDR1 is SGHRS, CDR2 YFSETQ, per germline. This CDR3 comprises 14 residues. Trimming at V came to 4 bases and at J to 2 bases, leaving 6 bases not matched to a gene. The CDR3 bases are TGCGCCAGCAGCGCAAGGGGGCCACCCTACGAGCAGTACTTC. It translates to CASSARGPPYEQYF.

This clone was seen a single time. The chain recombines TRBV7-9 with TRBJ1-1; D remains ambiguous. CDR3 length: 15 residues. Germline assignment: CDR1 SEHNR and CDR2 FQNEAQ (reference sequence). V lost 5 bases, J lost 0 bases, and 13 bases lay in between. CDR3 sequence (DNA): TGTGCCAGCAGCCCTCCGAAGCTATTGAACACTGAAGCTTTCTTT. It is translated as CASSPPKLLNTEAFF. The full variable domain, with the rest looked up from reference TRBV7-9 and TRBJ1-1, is DTGVSQNPRHKITKRGQNVTFRCDPISEHNRLYWYRQTLGQGPEFLTYFQNEAQLEKSRLLSDRFSAERPKGSFSTLEIQRTEQGDSAMYLCASSPPKLLNTEAFFGQGTRLTVV.

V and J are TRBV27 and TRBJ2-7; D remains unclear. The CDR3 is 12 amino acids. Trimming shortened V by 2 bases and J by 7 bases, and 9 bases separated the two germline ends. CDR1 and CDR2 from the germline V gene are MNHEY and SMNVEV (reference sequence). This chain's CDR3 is CASSLAGYEQYF. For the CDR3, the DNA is TGTGCCAGCAGTTTAGCCGGATATGAGCAGTACTTC.

CDR3 in amino acids: CASSPHGGAEQYF. The CDR3 DNA reads TGTGCCAGCAGCCCCCATGGCGGGGCCGAGCAGTACTTC. The chain is built from TRBV7-2 and TRBJ2-7; D perhaps matches TRBD2 (6 bases). Trimming took off 5 bases at V and 6 bases at J, with 14 bases between the two ends. This CDR3 contains 13 residues. Germline V CDR1 and CDR2: SGHTA, FQGNSA.